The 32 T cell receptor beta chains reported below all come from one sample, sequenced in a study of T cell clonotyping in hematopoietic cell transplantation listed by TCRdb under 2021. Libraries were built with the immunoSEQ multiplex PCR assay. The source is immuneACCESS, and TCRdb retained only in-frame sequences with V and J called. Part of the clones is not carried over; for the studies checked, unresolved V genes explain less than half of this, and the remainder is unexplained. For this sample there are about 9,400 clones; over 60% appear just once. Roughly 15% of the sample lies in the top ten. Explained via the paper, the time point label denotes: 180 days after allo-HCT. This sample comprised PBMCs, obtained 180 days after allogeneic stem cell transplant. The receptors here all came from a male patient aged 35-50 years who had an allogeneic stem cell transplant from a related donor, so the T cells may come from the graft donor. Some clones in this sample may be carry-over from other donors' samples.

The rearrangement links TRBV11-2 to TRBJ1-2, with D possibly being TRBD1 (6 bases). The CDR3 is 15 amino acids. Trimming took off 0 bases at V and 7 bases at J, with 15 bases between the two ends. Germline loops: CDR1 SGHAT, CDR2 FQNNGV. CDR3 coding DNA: TGTGCCAGCAGCTTAGATCCGGGGGCTCAGTTTGGCTACACCTTC. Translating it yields CASSLDPGAQFGYTF.

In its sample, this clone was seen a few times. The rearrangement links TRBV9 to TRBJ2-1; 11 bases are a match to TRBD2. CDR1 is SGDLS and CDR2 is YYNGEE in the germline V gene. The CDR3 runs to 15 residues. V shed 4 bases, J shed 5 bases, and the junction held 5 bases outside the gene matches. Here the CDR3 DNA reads TGTGCCAGCAGCCCGGGACTAGCGGTTAACAATGAGCAGTTCTTC. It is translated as CASSPGLAVNNEQFF.

The DNA for the CDR3 is TGTGCCAGCAGTTCATCAGGGGAATCGTATGGCTACACCTTC. The encoded protein is CASSSSGESYGYTF. The chain uses TRBV6-6 and TRBJ1-2; the D gene is possibly TRBD1 (6 bases). This CDR3 is built from 14 residues. Trimming stripped 4 bases from V and 5 bases from J, with 14 bases between. CDR1 and CDR2 (germline): MNHNY, SVGAGI (reference sequence).

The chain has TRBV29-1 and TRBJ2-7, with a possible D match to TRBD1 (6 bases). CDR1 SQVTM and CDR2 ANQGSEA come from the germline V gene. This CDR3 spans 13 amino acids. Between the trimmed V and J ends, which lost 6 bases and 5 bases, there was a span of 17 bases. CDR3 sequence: CSVRPDRLHEQYF. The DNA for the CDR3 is TGCAGCGTGAGACCTGACAGGCTCCACGAGCAGTACTTC.

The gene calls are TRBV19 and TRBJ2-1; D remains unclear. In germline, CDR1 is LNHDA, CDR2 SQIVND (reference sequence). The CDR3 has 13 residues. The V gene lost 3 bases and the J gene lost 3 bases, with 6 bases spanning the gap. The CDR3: CASSMGNYNEQFF. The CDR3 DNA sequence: TGTGCCAGTAGTATGGGTAACTACAATGAGCAGTTCTTC.

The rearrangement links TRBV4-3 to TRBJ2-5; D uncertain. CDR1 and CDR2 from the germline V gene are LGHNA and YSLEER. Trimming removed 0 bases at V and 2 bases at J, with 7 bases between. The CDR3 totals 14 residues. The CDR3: CASSQEWGQETQYF. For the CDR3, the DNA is TGCGCCAGCAGCCAAGAGTGGGGACAAGAGACCCAGTACTTC.

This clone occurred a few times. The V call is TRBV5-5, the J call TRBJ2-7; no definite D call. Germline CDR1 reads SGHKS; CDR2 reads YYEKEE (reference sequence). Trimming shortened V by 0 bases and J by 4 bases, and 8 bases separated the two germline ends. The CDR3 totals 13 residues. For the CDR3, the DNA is TGTGCCAGCAGCTTGGCCTTACAGTACGAGCAGTACTTC. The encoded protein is CASSLALQYEQYF.

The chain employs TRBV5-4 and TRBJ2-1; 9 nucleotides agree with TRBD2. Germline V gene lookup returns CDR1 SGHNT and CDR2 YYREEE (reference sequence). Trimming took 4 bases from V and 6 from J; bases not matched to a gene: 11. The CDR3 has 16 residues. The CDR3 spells CASSRKGGGAFNEQFF. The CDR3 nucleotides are TGTGCCAGCAGCCGTAAGGGCGGGGGGGCCTTCAATGAGCAGTTCTTC.

CDR3: CASRPKQGATGELFF. The CDR3 DNA reads as TGTGCCAGTAGACCGAAACAGGGAGCCACCGGGGAGCTGTTTTTT. The J gene is TRBJ2-2, the V gene TRBV19; D is perhaps TRBD1 (6 bases). The CDR3 contains 15 residues. Germline V gene lookup returns CDR1 LNHDA and CDR2 SQIVND (reference sequence). The ends were cut back, 6 bases at V and 4 bases at J, with 15 bases in the middle.

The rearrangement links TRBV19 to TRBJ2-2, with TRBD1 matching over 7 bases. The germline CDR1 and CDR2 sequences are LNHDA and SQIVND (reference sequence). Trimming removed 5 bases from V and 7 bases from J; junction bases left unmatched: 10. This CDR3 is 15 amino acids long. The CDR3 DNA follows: TGTGCCAGTAGTCCACTGACAGGGACGGGCGGGGAGCTGTTTTTT. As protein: CASSPLTGTGGELFF.

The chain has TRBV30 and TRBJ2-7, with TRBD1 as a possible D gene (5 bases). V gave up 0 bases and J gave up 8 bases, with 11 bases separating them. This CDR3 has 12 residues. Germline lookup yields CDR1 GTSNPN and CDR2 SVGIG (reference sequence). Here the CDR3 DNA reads TGTGCCTGGAGTGTATCCGTGGACAAGCAGTACTTC. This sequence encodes CAWSVSVDKQYF. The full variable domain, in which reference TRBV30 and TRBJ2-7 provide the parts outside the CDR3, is SQTIHQWPATLVQPVGSPLSLECTVEGTSNPNLYWYRQAAGRGLQLLFYSVGIGQISSEVPQNLSASRPQDRQFILSSKKLLLSDSGFYLCAWSVSVDKQYFGPGTRLTVT.

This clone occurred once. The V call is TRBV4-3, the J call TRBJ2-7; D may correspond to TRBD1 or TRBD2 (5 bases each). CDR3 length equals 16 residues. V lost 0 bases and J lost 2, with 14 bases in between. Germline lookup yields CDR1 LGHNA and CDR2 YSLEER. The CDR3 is CASSQDRGEGTYEQYF. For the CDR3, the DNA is TGCGCCAGCAGCCAAGATCGAGGGGAAGGGACCTACGAGCAGTACTTC.

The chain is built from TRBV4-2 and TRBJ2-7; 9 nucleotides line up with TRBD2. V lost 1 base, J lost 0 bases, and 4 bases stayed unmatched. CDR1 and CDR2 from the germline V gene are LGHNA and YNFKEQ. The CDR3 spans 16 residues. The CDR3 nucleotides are TGTGCCAGCAGCCAAGTCAGCGGGGGGCCCTCCTACGAGCAGTACTTC. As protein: CASSQVSGGPSYEQYF.

CDR3 sequence: CASSLEKGTWSTEAFF. The CDR3 nucleotides are TGTGCCAGCAGTTTAGAAAAGGGGACCTGGAGCACTGAAGCTTTCTTT. This sequence joins TRBV27 and TRBJ1-1, with D perhaps TRBD1 (5 bases). Deletions cut 2 bases from V and 4 bases from J, with 17 bases between. CDR3 length: 16 amino acids. Looked up from germline, CDR1 is MNHEY and CDR2 is SMNVEV (reference sequence).

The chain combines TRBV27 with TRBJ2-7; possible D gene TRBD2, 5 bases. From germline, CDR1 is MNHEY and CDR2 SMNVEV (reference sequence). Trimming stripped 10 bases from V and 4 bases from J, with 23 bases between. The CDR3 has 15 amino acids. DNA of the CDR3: TGTGCCACTTCCCCCGAGGGCCTCCGCGGTTACGAGCAGTACTTC. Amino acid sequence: CATSPEGLRGYEQYF.

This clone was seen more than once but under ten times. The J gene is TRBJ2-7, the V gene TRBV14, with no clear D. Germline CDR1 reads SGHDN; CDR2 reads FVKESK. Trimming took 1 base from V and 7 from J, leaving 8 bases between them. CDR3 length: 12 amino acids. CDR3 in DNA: TGTGCCAGCAGCCAAGGTGTAGTGGAGCAGTACTTC. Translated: CASSQGVVEQYF.

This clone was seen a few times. The CDR3 DNA follows: TGTGCCATCAGGCGGACAGGGGGCCCTGAAGCTTTCTTT. It yields the protein CAIRRTGGPEAFF. This chain connects TRBV10-3 to TRBJ1-1; TRBD1 agrees at 11 bases. The V and J ends lost 6 bases and 6 bases, in that order; junction bases with no gene match: 3. The CDR3 sequence is 13 residues long. From germline, CDR1 is ENHRY and CDR2 SYGVKD.

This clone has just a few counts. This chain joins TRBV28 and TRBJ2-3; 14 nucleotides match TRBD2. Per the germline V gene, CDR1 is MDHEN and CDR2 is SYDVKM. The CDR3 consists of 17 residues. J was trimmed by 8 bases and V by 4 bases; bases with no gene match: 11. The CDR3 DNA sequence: TGTGCCAGCAGTTCACGCGTCGGACTAGCGGGGGGTATTACGCAGTATTTT. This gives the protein CASSSRVGLAGGITQYF.

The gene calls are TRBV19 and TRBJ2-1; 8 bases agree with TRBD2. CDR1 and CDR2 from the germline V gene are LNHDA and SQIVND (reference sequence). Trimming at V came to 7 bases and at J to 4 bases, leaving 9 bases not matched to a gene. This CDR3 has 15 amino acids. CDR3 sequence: CASTRRGENYNEQFF. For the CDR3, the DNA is TGTGCCAGTACTCGGCGGGGGGAAAATTACAATGAGCAGTTCTTC.

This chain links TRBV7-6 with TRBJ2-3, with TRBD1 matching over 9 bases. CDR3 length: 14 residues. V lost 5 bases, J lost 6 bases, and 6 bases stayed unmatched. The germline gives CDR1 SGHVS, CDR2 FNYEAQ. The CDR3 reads CASSTGTGFDTQYF. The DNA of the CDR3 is TGTGCCAGCAGCACCGGGACAGGGTTCGATACGCAGTATTTT.

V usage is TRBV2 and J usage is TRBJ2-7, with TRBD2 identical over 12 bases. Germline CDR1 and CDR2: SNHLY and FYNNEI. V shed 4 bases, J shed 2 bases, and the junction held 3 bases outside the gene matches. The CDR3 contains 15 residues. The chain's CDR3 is CASSVTSGGPYEQYF. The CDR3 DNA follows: TGTGCCAGCAGTGTGACTAGCGGGGGTCCCTACGAGCAGTACTTC.

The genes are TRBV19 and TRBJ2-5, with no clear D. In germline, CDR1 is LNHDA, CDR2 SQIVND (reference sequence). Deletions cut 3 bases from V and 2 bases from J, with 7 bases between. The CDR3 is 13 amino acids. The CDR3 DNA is TGTGCCAGTAGTATTCCAACGCAAGAGACCCAGTACTTC. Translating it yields CASSIPTQETQYF.

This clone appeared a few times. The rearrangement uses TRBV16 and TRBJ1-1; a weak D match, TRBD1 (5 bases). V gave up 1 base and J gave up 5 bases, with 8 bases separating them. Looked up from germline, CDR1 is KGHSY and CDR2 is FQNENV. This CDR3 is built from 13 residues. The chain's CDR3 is CASSQYGGTEAFF. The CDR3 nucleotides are TGTGCCAGCAGCCAATATGGGGGGACTGAAGCTTTCTTT.

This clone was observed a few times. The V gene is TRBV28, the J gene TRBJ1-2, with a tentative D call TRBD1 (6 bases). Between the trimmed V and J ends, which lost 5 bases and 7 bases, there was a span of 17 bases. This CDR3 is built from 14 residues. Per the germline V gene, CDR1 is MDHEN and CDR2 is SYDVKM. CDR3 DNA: TGTGCCAGCAGTCCCTCGCGGGGGCGGGGTGGCTACACCTTC. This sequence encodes CASSPSRGRGGYTF.

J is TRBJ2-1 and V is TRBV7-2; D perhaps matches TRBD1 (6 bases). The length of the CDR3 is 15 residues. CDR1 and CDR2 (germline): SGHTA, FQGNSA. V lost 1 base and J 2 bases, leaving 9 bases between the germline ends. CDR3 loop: CASSLEQGPYNEQFF. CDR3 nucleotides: TGTGCCAGCAGCTTAGAACAGGGTCCCTACAATGAGCAGTTCTTC.

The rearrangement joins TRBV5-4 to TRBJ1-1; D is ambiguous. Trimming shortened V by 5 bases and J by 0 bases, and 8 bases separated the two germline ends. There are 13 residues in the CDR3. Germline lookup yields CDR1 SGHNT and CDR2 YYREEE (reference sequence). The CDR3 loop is CASSREMNTEAFF. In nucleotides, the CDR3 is TGTGCCAGCAGTCGCGAGATGAACACTGAAGCTTTCTTT.

This CDR3 is CASSYSGRGGEYEQYF. CDR3 nucleotides: TGTGCCAGCAGTTACTCGGGCCGGGGGGGCGAGTACGAGCAGTACTTC. V usage is TRBV6-6 and J usage is TRBJ2-7; 8 nucleotides line up with TRBD2. J lost 4 bases, V lost 0 bases, and 8 bases had no gene match. Germline V gene lookup returns CDR1 MNHNY and CDR2 SVGAGI (reference sequence). The CDR3 has 16 residues.

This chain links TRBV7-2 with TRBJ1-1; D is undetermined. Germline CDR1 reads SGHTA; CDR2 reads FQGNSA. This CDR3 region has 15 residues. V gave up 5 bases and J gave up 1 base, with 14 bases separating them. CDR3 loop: CASSTRRHENTEAFF. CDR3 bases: TGTGCCAGCAGCACGCGAAGACACGAGAACACTGAAGCTTTCTTT. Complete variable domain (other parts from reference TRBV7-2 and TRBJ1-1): GAGVSQSPSNKVTEKGKDVELRCDPISGHTALYWYRQSLGQGLEFLIYFQGNSAPDKSGLPSDRFSAERTGGSVSTLTIQRTQQEDSAVYLCASSTRRHENTEAFFGQGTRLTVV.

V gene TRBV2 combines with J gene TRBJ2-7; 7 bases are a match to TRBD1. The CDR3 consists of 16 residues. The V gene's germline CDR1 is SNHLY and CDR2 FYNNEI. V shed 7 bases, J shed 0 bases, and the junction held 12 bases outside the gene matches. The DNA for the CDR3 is TGTGCCAGCAACGTTGACAGGGATGAGGGCTCCTACGAGCAGTACTTC. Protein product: CASNVDRDEGSYEQYF.

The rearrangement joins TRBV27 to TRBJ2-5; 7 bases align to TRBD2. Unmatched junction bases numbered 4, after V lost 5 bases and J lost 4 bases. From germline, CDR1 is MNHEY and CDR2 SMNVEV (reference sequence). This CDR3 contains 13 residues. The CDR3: CASSLSGVETQYF. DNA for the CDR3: TGTGCCAGCAGTCTAAGCGGGGTAGAGACCCAGTACTTC.

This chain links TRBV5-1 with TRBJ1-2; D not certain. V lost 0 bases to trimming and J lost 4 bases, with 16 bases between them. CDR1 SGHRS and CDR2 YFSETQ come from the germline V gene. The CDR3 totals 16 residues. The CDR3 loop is CASSLGAGVDGYGYTF. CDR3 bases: TGCGCCAGCAGCTTGGGGGCCGGGGTGGACGGCTATGGCTACACCTTC.

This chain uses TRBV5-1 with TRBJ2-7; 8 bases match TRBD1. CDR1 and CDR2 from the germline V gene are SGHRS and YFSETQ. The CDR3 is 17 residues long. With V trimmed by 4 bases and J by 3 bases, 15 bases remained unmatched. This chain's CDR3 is CASSKRTGFATGYEQYF. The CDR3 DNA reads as TGCGCCAGCAGCAAGAGGACAGGGTTCGCAACGGGCTACGAGCAGTACTTC.